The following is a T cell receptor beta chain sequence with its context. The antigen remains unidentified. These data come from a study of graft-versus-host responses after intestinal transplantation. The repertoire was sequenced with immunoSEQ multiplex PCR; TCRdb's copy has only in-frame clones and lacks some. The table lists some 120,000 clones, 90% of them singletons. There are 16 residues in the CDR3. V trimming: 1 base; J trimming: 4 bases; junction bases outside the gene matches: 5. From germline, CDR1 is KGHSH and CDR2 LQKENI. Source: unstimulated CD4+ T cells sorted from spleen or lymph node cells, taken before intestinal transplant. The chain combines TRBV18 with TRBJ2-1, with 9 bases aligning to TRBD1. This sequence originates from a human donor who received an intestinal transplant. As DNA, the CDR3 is TGTGCCAGCTCACCACTGGGGACAGGGCGGTACAATGAGCAGTTCTTC. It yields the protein CASSPLGTGRYNEQFF.